These 32 T cell receptor beta chains originate from one sample sequenced in a study of technical replicates of blood from a handful of donors. Sequencing was performed with immunoSEQ multiplex PCR; in TCRdb, only in-frame clones are kept and a portion is missing. The profile shows 64,000 or so clones, around 85% of them singletons. Sample: PBMCs. The source of these receptors is a human donor in good health. Some clones in this sample may be carry-over from other donors' samples.

This clone came up a few times. V usage is TRBV27 and J usage is TRBJ2-2; TRBD1 is a possible D gene (5 bases). Trimming left V 6 bases short and J 4 bases short, with 30 bases between. The CDR3 length is 20 residues. CDR1 is MNHEY and CDR2 is SMNVEV in the germline V gene (reference sequence). CDR3 amino acids: CASSFAPPGYTPVGTGELFF. The CDR3 DNA is TGTGCCAGCAGCTTCGCACCCCCAGGGTATACCCCCGTAGGCACCGGGGAGCTGTTTTTT.

This chain joins TRBV19 and TRBJ1-6, with 8 bases fitting TRBD1. Germline CDR1 reads LNHDA; CDR2 reads SQIVND (reference sequence). The CDR3 is made up of 15 amino acids. J lost 7 bases, V lost 4 bases, and 6 bases had no gene match. CDR3 bases: TGTGCCAGTAGTACGGACAGGGTTCGGAATTCACCCCTCCACTTT. The encoded protein is CASSTDRVRNSPLHF. Combining the CDR3 with reference TRBV19 and TRBJ1-6 gives the whole variable domain DGGITQSPKYLFRKEGQNVTLSCEQNLNHDAMYWYRQDPGQGLRLIYYSQIVNDFQKGDIAEGYSVSREKKESFPLTVTSAQKNPTAFYLCASSTDRVRNSPLHFGNGTRLTVT.

This chain links TRBV5-8 with TRBJ2-5; TRBD2 agrees at 14 bases. Trimming cost V 3 bases and J 1 base; bases outside gene matches: 11. The V gene's germline CDR1 is SGHTS and CDR2 YDEGEE. This CDR3 is 19 amino acids long. The CDR3 DNA reads TGTGCCAGCAGCTATTGGACTAGCGGGGGGTTAGCTGGCCAAGAGACCCAGTACTTC. Its protein is CASSYWTSGGLAGQETQYF.

The J gene is TRBJ1-4, the V gene TRBV27, with 10 bases fitting TRBD1. Trimming took 3 bases from V and 7 from J; bases not matched to a gene: 8. Germline V gene data show CDR1 as MNHEY and CDR2 as SMNVEV (reference sequence). There are 16 residues in the CDR3. CDR3 nucleotides: TGTGCCAGCAGTTTTAGACAGGGGGCAACAGGTGAAAAACTGTTTTTT. Protein: CASSFRQGATGEKLFF. The whole variable domain, filled in from reference TRBV27 and TRBJ1-4, reads EAQVTQNPRYLITVTGKKLTVTCSQNMNHEYMSWYRQDPGLGLRQIYYSMNVEVTDKGDVPEGYKVSRKEKRNFPLILESPSPNQTSLYFCASSFRQGATGEKLFFGSGTQLSVL.

The rearrangement links TRBV2 to TRBJ2-5; 7 bases fit TRBD2. V lost 7 bases and J lost 4; bases outside the gene matches: 12. The CDR3 is made up of 15 amino acids. Germline V gene data show CDR1 as SNHLY and CDR2 as FYNNEI. CDR3 DNA sequence: TGTGCCAGCAAGTCGGGTGGGAGGGTTGGAGAGACCCAGTACTTC. Protein: CASKSGGRVGETQYF.

The sample holds a few counts of this clone. The J gene is TRBJ2-4, the V gene TRBV30, with D perhaps matching TRBD1 (6 bases). Germline values: CDR1 GTSNPN, CDR2 SVGIG (reference sequence). The CDR3 spans 14 residues. Between the trimmed V and J ends, which lost 1 base and 6 bases, there was a span of 13 bases. DNA for the CDR3: TGTGCCTGGAGTGGAGGGGGATCTTCAAACATTCAGTACTTC. Protein sequence: CAWSGGGSSNIQYF.

The V gene is TRBV2, the J gene TRBJ2-5; possibly TRBD2 for D (7 bases). Germline V gene sequence: CDR1 SNHLY, CDR2 FYNNEI. Trimming cost V 11 bases and J 3 bases, with 19 bases left between them. CDR3 length equals 14 residues. The CDR3 DNA sequence: TGTGCCGCAGGGGCAGCTAGCGGCGAAGAGACCCAGTACTTC. The encoded protein is CAAGAASGEETQYF.

The rearrangement uses TRBV5-1 and TRBJ2-5, with 7 nucleotides matching TRBD1. From germline, CDR1 is SGHRS and CDR2 YFSETQ. CDR3 length equals 14 residues. Trimming cost V 4 bases and J 4 bases; bases outside gene matches: 7. CDR3 DNA sequence: TGCGCCAGCAGCCTGGGACAGCTACGAGAGACCCAGTACTTC. Translated: CASSLGQLRETQYF.

The genes are TRBV5-4 and TRBJ1-2; D perhaps matches TRBD1 (5 bases). The CDR3 length is 16 residues. Germline loops: CDR1 SGHNT, CDR2 YYREEE (reference sequence). V lost 4 bases, J lost 1 base, and 17 bases lay in between. CDR3 region: CASSGGTTIYNYGYTF. DNA of the CDR3: TGTGCCAGCAGCGGAGGGACGACTATATATAACTATGGCTACACCTTC.

This clone was picked up many times. This chain connects TRBV7-2 to TRBJ2-1, with 9 positions matching TRBD1. The CDR3 has 17 residues. Looked up from germline, CDR1 is SGHTA and CDR2 is FQGNSA. After removal of 6 bases from V and 7 bases from J, the junction contained 16 bases not matched to a gene. The CDR3 DNA sequence: TGTGCCAGCAGTCTCTACGCCGGGACAGGGAGTTTGAATGAGCAGTTCTTC. Protein: CASSLYAGTGSLNEQFF.

This chain joins TRBV6-5 and TRBJ1-3, with TRBD1 identical over 8 bases. J lost 8 bases, V lost 4 bases, and 7 bases had no gene match. CDR3 length: 14 residues. CDR1 is MNHEY and CDR2 is SVGAGI in the germline V gene. CDR3 amino acids: CASSWDRKIDTIYF. DNA for the CDR3: TGTGCCAGCAGTTGGGACAGGAAAATAGACACCATATATTTT.

The genes are TRBV4-1 and TRBJ2-4, with 12 bases aligning to TRBD2. Germline values: CDR1 MGHRA, CDR2 YSYEKL. V shed 3 bases, J shed 1 base, and the junction held 13 bases outside the gene matches. CDR3 length: 20 residues. The CDR3 region is CASSHRLAGEYLQAKNIQYF. The CDR3 nucleotides read TGCGCCAGCAGCCATCGACTAGCGGGAGAGTATTTGCAGGCCAAAAACATTCAGTACTTC.

This chain joins TRBV4-3 and TRBJ2-6; 9 nucleotides align to TRBD1. The germline gives CDR1 LGHNA, CDR2 YSLEER. This CDR3 comprises 19 residues. The V gene end was trimmed by 4 bases and the J gene end by 0 bases; junction bases not matched to a gene: 10. CDR3 residues: CASSRDRGAVSSGANVLTF. CDR3 nucleotide sequence: TGCGCCAGCAGCCGCGACAGGGGGGCCGTTAGCTCTGGGGCCAACGTCCTGACTTTC.

The J gene is TRBJ2-7, the V gene TRBV5-6; a weak D match, TRBD1 (5 bases). The V end lost 1 base, the J end lost 3 bases, and 11 bases lay between the germline ends. CDR3 length: 14 amino acids. Germline values: CDR1 SGHDT, CDR2 YYEEEE. The CDR3 DNA is TGTGCCAGCAGCTTGTTCGGCAGGGACTACGAGCAGTACTTC. Translation gives CASSLFGRDYEQYF.

CDR3 amino acids: CASSDPGTRPQETQYF. The CDR3 DNA reads TGTGCCAGCAGTGACCCTGGGACACGGCCCCAAGAGACCCAGTACTTC. The V and J genes are TRBV2 and TRBJ2-5; weak D call: TRBD1 (6 bases). CDR1 is SNHLY, CDR2 FYNNEI, per germline. This CDR3 spans 16 amino acids. Trimming took 3 bases from V and 1 from J, leaving 15 bases between them.

The V gene is TRBV4-3, the J gene TRBJ2-5; tentatively, D is TRBD1 (6 bases). Trimming pared 5 bases from V and 4 bases from J, leaving 14 bases between. The CDR3 is 14 amino acids. The germline gives CDR1 LGHNA, CDR2 YSLEER. The CDR3 is CASSGTLRGETQYF. CDR3 coding DNA: TGCGCCAGCAGCGGAACCCTCAGGGGAGAGACCCAGTACTTC.

This sequence joins TRBV5-1 and TRBJ2-7, with a possible D match to TRBD1 (6 bases). CDR3 length: 14 residues. The V gene lost 0 bases and the J gene lost 0 bases, with 7 bases spanning the gap. Germline CDR1 and CDR2: SGHRS and YFSETQ. This chain's CDR3 is CASSLEGVSYEQYF. In DNA form, the CDR3 reads TGCGCCAGCAGCTTGGAGGGGGTCTCCTACGAGCAGTACTTC.

CDR3 region: CASMGTENTEAFF. The CDR3 nucleotides are TGTGCCAGTATGGGGACAGAGAACACTGAAGCTTTCTTT. The chain employs TRBV19 and TRBJ1-1, with TRBD1 matching over 7 bases. Germline CDR1 is LNHDA and CDR2 is SQIVND (reference sequence). Germline trimming cut 7 bases from V and 1 base from J; bases unmatched to any gene: 3. The CDR3 totals 13 residues.

The chain couples TRBV11-2 to TRBJ2-2; TRBD2 might be the D (5 bases). Per the germline V gene, CDR1 is SGHAT and CDR2 is FQNNGV. The CDR3 is 14 residues long. V lost 5 bases and J 8 bases, leaving 15 bases between the germline ends. The CDR3 here is CASSLEVGSGELFF. The DNA for the CDR3 is TGTGCCAGCAGCCTGGAGGTGGGGTCGGGGGAGCTGTTTTTT.

The chain has TRBV10-3 and TRBJ1-2; no clear D gene. V lost 4 bases, J lost 7 bases, and 13 bases lay in between. Germline CDR1 reads ENHRY; CDR2 reads SYGVKD. The CDR3 has 13 amino acids. CDR3 sequence reads: CAISVLQESGYTF. The CDR3 DNA reads TGTGCCATCAGTGTTTTGCAGGAATCTGGCTACACCTTC.

V gene TRBV7-9 combines with J gene TRBJ1-3; D call uncertain. CDR3 length equals 15 residues. The V end lost 0 bases, the J end lost 4 bases, and 10 bases lay between the germline ends. The V gene's germline CDR1 is SEHNR and CDR2 FQNEAQ (reference sequence). In DNA form, the CDR3 reads TGTGCCAGCAGCTTAGCTGGGTCAGGCGGAAACACCATATATTTT. It encodes CASSLAGSGGNTIYF. The full variable domain, its missing parts supplied by reference TRBV7-9 and TRBJ1-3, is DTGVSQNPRHKITKRGQNVTFRCDPISEHNRLYWYRQTLGQGPEFLTYFQNEAQLEKSRLLSDRFSAERPKGSFSTLEIQRTEQGDSAMYLCASSLAGSGGNTIYFGEGSWLTVV.

The chain employs TRBV18 and TRBJ2-3; 7 nucleotides match TRBD1. This CDR3 is 15 amino acids long. V lost 4 bases and J lost 1; bases outside the gene matches: 5. The germline V gene has CDR1 KGHSH and CDR2 LQKENI. The CDR3 protein is CASSQSGGRTDTQYF. Written as DNA, the CDR3 is TGTGCCAGCTCACAATCAGGGGGACGCACAGATACGCAGTATTTT. Full variable domain (remainder filled in from reference TRBV18 and TRBJ2-3): NAGVMQNPRHLVRRRGQEARLRCSPMKGHSHVYWYRQLPEEGLKFMVYLQKENIIDESGMPKERFSAEFPKEGPSILRIQQVVRGDSAAYFCASSQSGGRTDTQYFGPGTRLTVL.

This clone was counted between two and nine times. The V gene is TRBV18, the J gene TRBJ1-2, with 10 bases that match TRBD1. The CDR3 extends over 14 amino acids. V dropped 8 bases and J dropped 7; count of bases not matched to a gene: 10. Germline CDR1 reads KGHSH; CDR2 reads LQKENI. The CDR3 DNA follows: TGTGCCAGCAGCACCCGACAGGGGGCCGGTGGCTACACCTTC. It encodes CASSTRQGAGGYTF.

The chain couples TRBV7-9 to TRBJ1-1; possibly TRBD1 for D (6 bases). V lost 5 bases, J lost 0 bases, and 13 bases lay in between. CDR1 is SEHNR, CDR2 FQNEAQ, per germline (reference sequence). CDR3 length equals 15 residues. CDR3 residues: CASSPAGQMNTEAFF. The CDR3 DNA follows: TGTGCCAGCAGCCCGGCTGGACAGATGAACACTGAAGCTTTCTTT.

J is TRBJ2-2 and V is TRBV11-2, with 10 bases fitting TRBD2. V gave up 5 bases and J gave up 5 bases; unmatched junction bases: 8. The CDR3 runs 16 residues. The V gene's germline CDR1 is SGHAT and CDR2 FQNNGV. In DNA, the CDR3 is TGTGCCAGCAGCCCAGGGAGCGGGAGGGGAACCGGGGAGCTGTTTTTT. Translated: CASSPGSGRGTGELFF.

The CDR3 sequence: CASSVVAGDTGELFF. CDR3 nucleotides: TGTGCCAGCAGTGTTGTAGCGGGAGACACCGGGGAGCTGTTTTTT. The rearrangement links TRBV6-4 to TRBJ2-2; 9 nucleotides agree with TRBD2. J was trimmed by 3 bases and V by 4 bases; bases with no gene match: 3. CDR1 is MRHNA, CDR2 SNTAGT, per germline. CDR3 length: 15 residues.

V usage is TRBV27 and J usage is TRBJ2-1, with 8 bases aligning to TRBD2. The V and J ends lost 8 bases and 5 bases, in that order; junction bases with no gene match: 20. This CDR3 region has 18 residues. CDR1 MNHEY and CDR2 SMNVEV come from the germline V gene (reference sequence). Here the CDR3 reads CASDPRVSGTLRDNEQFF. CDR3 nucleotides: TGTGCCAGCGATCCACGAGTTAGCGGGACTTTAAGGGACAATGAGCAGTTCTTC.

The chain combines TRBV5-1 with TRBJ1-2; D call uncertain. V lost 5 bases to trimming and J lost 3 bases, with 8 bases between them. The CDR3 has 12 amino acids. CDR1 and CDR2 (germline): SGHRS, YFSETQ. CDR3 sequence: CASSQSDYGYTF. The CDR3 coding sequence is TGCGCCAGCAGTCAGTCCGACTATGGCTACACCTTC.

The chain carries TRBV5-6 and TRBJ1-2, with a possible D match to TRBD1 (5 bases). Trimming cost V 6 bases and J 4 bases, with 19 bases left between them. Germline assignment: CDR1 SGHDT and CDR2 YYEEEE. This CDR3 spans 15 amino acids. The CDR3 DNA reads as TGTGCCAGCACCCATAAAACGGGGGGGTTCTATGGCTACACCTTC. It specifies CASTHKTGGFYGYTF.

The rearrangement links TRBV6-5 to TRBJ2-5, with D possibly TRBD1 on 8 matching bases. Per the germline V gene, CDR1 is MNHEY and CDR2 is SVGAGI. The V end was cut by 7 bases, the J end by 7 bases, with 22 bases between. The CDR3 is 15 residues long. CDR3 protein: CASTAGQGGLRTQYF. In nucleotides, the CDR3 is TGTGCCAGCACCGCCGGACAGGGAGGGTTACGGACCCAGTACTTC.

This rearrangement joins TRBV7-2 to TRBJ2-1; TRBD2 matches at 9 bases. Germline trimming cut 3 bases from V and 9 bases from J; bases unmatched to any gene: 12. CDR3 length equals 16 residues. CDR1 and CDR2 from the germline V gene are SGHTA and FQGNSA. DNA of the CDR3: TGTGCCAGCAGCTTGCGGTGGGGCGGGGGGGCCTTTGAGCAGTTCTTC. Its translation is CASSLRWGGGAFEQFF.

This clone occurred once. The rearrangement uses TRBV6-1 and TRBJ1-1; 7 positions match TRBD1. In germline, CDR1 is MNHNS, CDR2 SASEGT. The CDR3 loop spans 13 amino acids. V shed 6 bases, J shed 4 bases, and the junction held 5 bases outside the gene matches. The CDR3 DNA follows: TGTGCCAGCAGGGCAGGGGGTTTCACTGAAGCTTTCTTT. Protein sequence: CASRAGGFTEAFF.